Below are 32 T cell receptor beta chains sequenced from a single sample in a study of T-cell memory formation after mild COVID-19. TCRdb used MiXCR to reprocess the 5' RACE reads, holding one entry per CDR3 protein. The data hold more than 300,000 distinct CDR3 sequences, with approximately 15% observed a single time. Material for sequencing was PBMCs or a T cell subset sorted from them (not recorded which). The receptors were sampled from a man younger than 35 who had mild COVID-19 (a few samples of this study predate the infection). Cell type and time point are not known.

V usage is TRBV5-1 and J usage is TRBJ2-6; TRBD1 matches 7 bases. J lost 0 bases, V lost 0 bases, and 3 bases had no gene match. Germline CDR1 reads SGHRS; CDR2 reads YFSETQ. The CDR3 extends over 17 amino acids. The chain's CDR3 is CASSLGQGSSGANVLTF. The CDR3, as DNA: TGCGCCAGCAGCTTGGGACAGGGCTCCTCTGGGGCCAACGTCCTGACTTTC.

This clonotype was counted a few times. CDR3 sequence: CSVLSEEKLFF. The CDR3 DNA sequence: TGCAGCGTTTTAAGTGAGGAAAAACTGTTTTTT. This rearrangement joins TRBV29-1 to TRBJ1-4; D not certain. The CDR3 length is 11 residues. CDR1 SQVTM and CDR2 ANQGSEA come from the germline V gene. V lost 5 bases and J 8 bases, leaving 9 bases between the germline ends. Together with reference TRBV29-1 and TRBJ1-4, the CDR3 gives the full variable domain: SAVISQKPSRDICQRGTSLTIQCQVDSQVTMMFWYRQQPGQSLTLIATANQGSEATYESGFVIDKFPISRPNLTFSTLTVSNMSPEDSSIYLCSVLSEEKLFFGSGTQLSVL.

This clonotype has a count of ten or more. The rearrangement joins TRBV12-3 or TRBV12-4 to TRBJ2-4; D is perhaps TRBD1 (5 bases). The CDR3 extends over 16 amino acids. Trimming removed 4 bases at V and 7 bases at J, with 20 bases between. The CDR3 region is CASSSQTASGWNIQYF. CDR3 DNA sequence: TGTGCCAGCAGTTCTCAGACAGCAAGTGGGTGGAACATTCAGTACTTC.

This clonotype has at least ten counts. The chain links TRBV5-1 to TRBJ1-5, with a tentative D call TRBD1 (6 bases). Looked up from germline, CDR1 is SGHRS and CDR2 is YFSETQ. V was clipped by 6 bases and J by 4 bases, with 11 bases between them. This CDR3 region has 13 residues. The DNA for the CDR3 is TGCGCCAGCAAGGAGGGGGAAAATCAGCCCCAGCATTTT. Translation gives CASKEGENQPQHF. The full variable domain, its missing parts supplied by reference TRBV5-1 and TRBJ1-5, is KAGVTQTPRYLIKTRGQQVTLSCSPISGHRSVSWYQQTPGQGLQFLFEYFSETQRNKGNFPGRFSGRQFSNSRSEMNVSTLELGDSALYLCASKEGENQPQHFGDGTRLSIL.

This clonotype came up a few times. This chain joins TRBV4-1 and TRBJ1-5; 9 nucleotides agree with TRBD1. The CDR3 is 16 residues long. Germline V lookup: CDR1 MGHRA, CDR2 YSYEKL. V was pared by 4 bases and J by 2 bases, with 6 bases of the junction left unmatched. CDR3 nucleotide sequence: TGCGCCAGCAGCCCCGGGACAGGGTCTGGCAATCAGCCCCAGCATTTT. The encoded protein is CASSPGTGSGNQPQHF.

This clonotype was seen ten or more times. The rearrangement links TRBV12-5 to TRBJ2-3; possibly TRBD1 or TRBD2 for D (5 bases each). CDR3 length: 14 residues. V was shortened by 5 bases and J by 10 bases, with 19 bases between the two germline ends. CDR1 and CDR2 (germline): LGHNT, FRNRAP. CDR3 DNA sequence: TGTGCTAGTGGTCTAGGGACCGCGGCCGAGCCGCAGTATTTT. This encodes CASGLGTAAEPQYF.

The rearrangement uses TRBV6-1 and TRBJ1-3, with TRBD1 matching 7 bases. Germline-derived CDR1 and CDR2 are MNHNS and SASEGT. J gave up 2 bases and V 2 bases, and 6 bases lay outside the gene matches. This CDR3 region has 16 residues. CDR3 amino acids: CASSELKGAAGNTIYF. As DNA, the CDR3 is TGTGCCAGCAGTGAATTGAAGGGGGCGGCTGGAAACACCATATATTTT.

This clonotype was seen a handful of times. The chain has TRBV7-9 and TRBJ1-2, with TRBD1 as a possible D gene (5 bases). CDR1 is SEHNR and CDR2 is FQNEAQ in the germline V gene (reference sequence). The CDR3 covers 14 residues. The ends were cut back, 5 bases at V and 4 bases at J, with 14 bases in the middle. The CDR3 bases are TGTGCCAGCAGCCCCCAGGGAGGCCCCTATGGCTACACCTTC. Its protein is CASSPQGGPYGYTF.

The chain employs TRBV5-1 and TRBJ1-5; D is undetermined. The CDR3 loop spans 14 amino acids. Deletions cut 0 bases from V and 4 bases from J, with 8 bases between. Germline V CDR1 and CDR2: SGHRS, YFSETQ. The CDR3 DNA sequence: TGCGCCAGCAGCTTGGGGGCAGTTAATCAGCCCCAGCATTTT. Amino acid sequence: CASSLGAVNQPQHF. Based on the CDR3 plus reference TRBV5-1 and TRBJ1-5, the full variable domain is KAGVTQTPRYLIKTRGQQVTLSCSPISGHRSVSWYQQTPGQGLQFLFEYFSETQRNKGNFPGRFSGRQFSNSRSEMNVSTLELGDSALYLCASSLGAVNQPQHFGDGTRLSIL.

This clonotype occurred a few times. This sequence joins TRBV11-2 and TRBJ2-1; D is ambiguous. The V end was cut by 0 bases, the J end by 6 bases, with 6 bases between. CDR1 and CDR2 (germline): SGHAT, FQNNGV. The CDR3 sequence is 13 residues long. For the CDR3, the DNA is TGTGCCAGCAGCTTAGATGTTGGCAATGAGCAGTTCTTC. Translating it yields CASSLDVGNEQFF.

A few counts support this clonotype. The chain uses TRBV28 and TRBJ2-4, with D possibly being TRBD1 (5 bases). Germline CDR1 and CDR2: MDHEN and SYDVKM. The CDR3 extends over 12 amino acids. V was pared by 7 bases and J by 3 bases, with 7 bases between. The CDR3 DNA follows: TGTGCCAGCAACCAGGGCAAAAACATTCAGTACTTC. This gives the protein CASNQGKNIQYF.

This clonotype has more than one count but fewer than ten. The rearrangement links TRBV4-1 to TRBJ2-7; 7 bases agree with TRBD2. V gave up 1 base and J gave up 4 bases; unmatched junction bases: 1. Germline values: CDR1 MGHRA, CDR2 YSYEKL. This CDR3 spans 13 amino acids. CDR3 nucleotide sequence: TGCGCCAGCAGCCAAGGAGCGGGGTACGAGCAGTACTTC. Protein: CASSQGAGYEQYF.

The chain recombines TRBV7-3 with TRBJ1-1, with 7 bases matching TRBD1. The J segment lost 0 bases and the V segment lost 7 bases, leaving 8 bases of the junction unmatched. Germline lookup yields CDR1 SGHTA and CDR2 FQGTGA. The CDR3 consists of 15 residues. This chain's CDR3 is CASIPYRGMNTEAFF. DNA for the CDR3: TGTGCCAGCATCCCATACAGGGGTATGAACACTGAAGCTTTCTTT.

The CDR3 reads CSVIDATGSYNEQFF. The CDR3 DNA reads TGCAGCGTCATTGACGCTACAGGGTCCTACAATGAGCAGTTCTTC. V and J are TRBV29-1 and TRBJ2-1, with TRBD1 as a possible D gene (6 bases). Trimming took off 6 bases at V and 1 base at J, with 16 bases between the two ends. From germline, CDR1 is SQVTM and CDR2 ANQGSEA. The CDR3 runs 15 residues.

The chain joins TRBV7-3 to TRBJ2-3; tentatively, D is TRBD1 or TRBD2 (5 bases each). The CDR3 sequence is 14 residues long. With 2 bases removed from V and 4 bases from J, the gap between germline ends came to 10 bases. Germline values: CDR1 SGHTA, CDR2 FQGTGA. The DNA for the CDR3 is TGTGCCAGCAGCTTAGGGGCTAGCTCAGATACGCAGTATTTT. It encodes CASSLGASSDTQYF.

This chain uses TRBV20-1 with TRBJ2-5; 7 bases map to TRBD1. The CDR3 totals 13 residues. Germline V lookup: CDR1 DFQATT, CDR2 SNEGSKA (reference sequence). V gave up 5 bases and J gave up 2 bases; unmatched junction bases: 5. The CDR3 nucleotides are TGCAGTGCTCCAGTACAGGGGCAAGAGACCCAGTACTTC. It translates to CSAPVQGQETQYF.

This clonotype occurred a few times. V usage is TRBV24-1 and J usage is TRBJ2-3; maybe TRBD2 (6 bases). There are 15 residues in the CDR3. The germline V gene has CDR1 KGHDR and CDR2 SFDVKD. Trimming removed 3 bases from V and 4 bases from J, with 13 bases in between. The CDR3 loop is CATSDPRRGADTQYF. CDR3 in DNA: TGTGCCACCAGTGATCCGAGGAGGGGCGCAGATACGCAGTATTTT.

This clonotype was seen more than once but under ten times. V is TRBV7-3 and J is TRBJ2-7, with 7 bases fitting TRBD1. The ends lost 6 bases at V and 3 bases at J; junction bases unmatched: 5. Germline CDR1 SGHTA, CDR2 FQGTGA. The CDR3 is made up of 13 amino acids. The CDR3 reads CASSPGQNYEQYF. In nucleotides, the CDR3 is TGTGCCAGCAGTCCGGGACAGAACTACGAGCAGTACTTC.

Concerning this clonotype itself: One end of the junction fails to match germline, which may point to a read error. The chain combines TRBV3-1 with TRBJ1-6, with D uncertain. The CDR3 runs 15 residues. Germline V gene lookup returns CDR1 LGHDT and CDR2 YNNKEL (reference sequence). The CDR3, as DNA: TGTGCCAGCAGGCAAGGGAGACACGGGAATTCACCCCTCCACTTT. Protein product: CASRQGRHGNSPLHF.

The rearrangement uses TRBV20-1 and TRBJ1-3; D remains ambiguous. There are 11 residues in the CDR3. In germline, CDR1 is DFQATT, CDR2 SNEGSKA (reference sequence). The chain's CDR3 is CRRARRNTIYF. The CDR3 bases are TGCAGACGGGCCCGCAGAAACACCATATATTTT.

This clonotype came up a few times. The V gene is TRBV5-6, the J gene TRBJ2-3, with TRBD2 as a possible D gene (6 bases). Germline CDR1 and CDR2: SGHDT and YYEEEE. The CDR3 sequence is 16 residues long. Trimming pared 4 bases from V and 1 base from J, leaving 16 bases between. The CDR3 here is CASSPSRWGGTDTQYF. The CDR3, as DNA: TGTGCCAGCAGCCCCTCTAGGTGGGGGGGCACAGATACGCAGTATTTT.

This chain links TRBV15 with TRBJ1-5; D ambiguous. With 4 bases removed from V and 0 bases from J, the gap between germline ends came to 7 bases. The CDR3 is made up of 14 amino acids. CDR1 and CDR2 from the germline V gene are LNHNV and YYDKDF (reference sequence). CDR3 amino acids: CATSTGYSNQPQHF. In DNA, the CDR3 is TGTGCCACCAGCACCGGGTATAGCAATCAGCCCCAGCATTTT.

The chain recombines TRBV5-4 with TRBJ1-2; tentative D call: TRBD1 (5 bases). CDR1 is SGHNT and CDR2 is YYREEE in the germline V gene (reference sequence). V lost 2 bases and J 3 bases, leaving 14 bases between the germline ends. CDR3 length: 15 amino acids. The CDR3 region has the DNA TGTGCCAGCAGCTTCGGTGCAGGGATGGACTATGGCTACACCTTC. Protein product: CASSFGAGMDYGYTF.

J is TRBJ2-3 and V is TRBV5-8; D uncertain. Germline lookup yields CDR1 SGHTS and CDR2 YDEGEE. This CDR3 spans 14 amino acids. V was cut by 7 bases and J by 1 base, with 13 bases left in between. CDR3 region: CASVTLPRTDTQYF. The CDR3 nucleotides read TGTGCCAGCGTGACTCTCCCGCGCACAGATACGCAGTATTTT. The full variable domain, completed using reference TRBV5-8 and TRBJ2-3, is EAGVTQSPTHLIKTRGQQATLRCSPISGHTSVYWYQQALGLGLQFLLWYDEGEERNRGNFPPRFSGRQFPNYSSELNVNALELEDSALYLCASVTLPRTDTQYFGPGTRLTVL.

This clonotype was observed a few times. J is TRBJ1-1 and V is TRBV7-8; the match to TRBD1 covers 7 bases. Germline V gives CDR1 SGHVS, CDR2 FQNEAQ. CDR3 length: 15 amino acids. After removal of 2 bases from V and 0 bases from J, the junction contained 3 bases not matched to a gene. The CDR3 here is CASSLRQGMNTEAFF. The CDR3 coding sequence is TGTGCCAGCAGCTTACGACAGGGAATGAACACTGAAGCTTTCTTT.

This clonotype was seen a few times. CDR3 coding DNA: TGTGCCAGCAGTCCGGACAGCTACTACGAGCAGTACGTC. It is translated as CASSPDSYYEQYV. The chain links TRBV6-1 to TRBJ2-7; D possibly corresponds to TRBD1 (6 bases). The CDR3 is made up of 13 amino acids. Trimming removed 5 bases from V and 3 bases from J, with 11 bases in between. CDR1 is MNHNS and CDR2 is SASEGT in the germline V gene.

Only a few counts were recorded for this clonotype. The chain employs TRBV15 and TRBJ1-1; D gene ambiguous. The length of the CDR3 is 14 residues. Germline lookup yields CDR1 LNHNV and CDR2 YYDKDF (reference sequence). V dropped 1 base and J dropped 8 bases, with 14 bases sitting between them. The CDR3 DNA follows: TGTGCCACCAGCAGAGGTAACACAGCGGCCGAAGCTTTCTTT. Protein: CATSRGNTAAEAFF.

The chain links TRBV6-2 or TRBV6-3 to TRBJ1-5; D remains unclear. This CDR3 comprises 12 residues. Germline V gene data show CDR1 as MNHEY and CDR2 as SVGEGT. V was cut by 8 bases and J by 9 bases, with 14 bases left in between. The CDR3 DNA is TGTGCCAGCGGATACGGGAACCGGCCCCAGCATTTT. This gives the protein CASGYGNRPQHF.

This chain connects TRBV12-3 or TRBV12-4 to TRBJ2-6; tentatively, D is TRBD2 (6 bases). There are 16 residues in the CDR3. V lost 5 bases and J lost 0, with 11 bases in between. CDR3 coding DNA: TGTGCCAGCAGTGGGGGGTCCCTCTCTGGGGCCAACGTCCTGACTTTC. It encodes CASSGGSLSGANVLTF.

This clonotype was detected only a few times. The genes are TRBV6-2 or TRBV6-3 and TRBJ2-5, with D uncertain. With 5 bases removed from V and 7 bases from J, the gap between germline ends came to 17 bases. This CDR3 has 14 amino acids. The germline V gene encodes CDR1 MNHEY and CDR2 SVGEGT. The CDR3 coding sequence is TGTGCCAGCAGTAACCTCCTGGGCCGGCGGACCCAGTACTTC. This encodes CASSNLLGRRTQYF.

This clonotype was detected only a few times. The CDR3 bases are TGTGCCAGCAGCACGCCCCGGACAGGGCAAGAGACCCAGTACTTC. Protein product: CASSTPRTGQETQYF. This chain links TRBV7-6 with TRBJ2-5, with 8 bases lining up with TRBD1. V shed 5 bases, J shed 2 bases, and the junction held 7 bases outside the gene matches. This CDR3 has 15 amino acids. The germline V gene has CDR1 SGHVS and CDR2 FNYEAQ.

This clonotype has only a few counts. The CDR3 bases are TGTGCCAGCAGCTTAGGGTATGGCGAGTACAGTATAAATGGCTACACCTTC. Its protein product is CASSLGYGEYSINGYTF. The chain joins TRBV7-2 to TRBJ1-2, with D unclear. Between the trimmed V and J ends, which lost 1 base and 6 bases, there was a span of 21 bases. The CDR3 is made up of 17 amino acids. The germline V gene encodes CDR1 SGHTA and CDR2 FQGNSA.